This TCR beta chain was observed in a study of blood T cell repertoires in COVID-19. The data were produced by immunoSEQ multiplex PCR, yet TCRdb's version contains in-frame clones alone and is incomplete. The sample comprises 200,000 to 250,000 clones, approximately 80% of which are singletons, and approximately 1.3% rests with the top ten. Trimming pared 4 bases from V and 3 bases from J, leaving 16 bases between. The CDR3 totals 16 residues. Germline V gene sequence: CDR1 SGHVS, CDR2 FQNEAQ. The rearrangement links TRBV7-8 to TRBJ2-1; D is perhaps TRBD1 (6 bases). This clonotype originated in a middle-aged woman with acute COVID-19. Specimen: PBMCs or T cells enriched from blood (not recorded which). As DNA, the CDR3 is TGTGCCAGCAGCTCTCAAGGGGGTCTTAGCTACAATGAGCAGTTCTTC. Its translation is CASSSQGGLSYNEQFF. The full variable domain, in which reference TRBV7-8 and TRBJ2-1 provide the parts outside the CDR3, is GAGVSQSPRYKVAKRGQDVALRCDPISGHVSLFWYQQALGQGPEFLTYFQNEAQLDKSGLPSDRFFAERPEGSVSTLKIQRTQQEDSAVYLCASSSQGGLSYNEQFFGPGTRLTVL.